These 22 T cell receptor beta chains were sequenced from one sample in a study of human T cells and chemical hapten exposure. TCRdb fed the RACE reads into MiXCR, producing one record per CDR3 protein. The sample comprises around 99,000 distinct CDR3 sequences, about 10% of which are singletons, and roughly 2.3% rests with the top ten. Regarding time point: patch test 2, 6 weeks after DPC sensitization. Described treatment: therapeutic diphenylcyclopropenone sensitization with weekly scalp DPC. This specimen was whole blood, taken in connection with sensitization to the hapten diphenylcyclopropenone (DPC). Receptor source: a man aged 35 to 55 with alopecia areata. Some clones in this sample may be carry-over from other donors' samples.

This clonotype has only a few counts. The chain joins TRBV19 to TRBJ2-7; D perhaps matches TRBD2 (7 bases). Germline assignment: CDR1 LNHDA and CDR2 SQIVND (reference sequence). The length of the CDR3 is 18 residues. V shed 7 bases and J shed 2 bases, with 27 bases lying between them. The CDR3 is CASTTLIPTGRDTYEQYV. CDR3 sequence (DNA): TGTGCCAGTACAACATTGATCCCCACAGGGAGGGACACCTACGAGCAGTACGTC.

This clonotype was detected ten times or more. This chain connects TRBV12-3 or TRBV12-4 to TRBJ1-1; 7 bases map to TRBD1. V shed 5 bases and J 3 bases; nucleotides not matched to a gene: 9. CDR3 length equals 15 residues. CDR3 DNA sequence: TGTGCCAGCAGTCTCCCGACAGGGAGGGACACTGAAGCTTTCTTT. Amino acid sequence: CASSLPTGRDTEAFF.

This clonotype has a count of ten or more. The J gene is TRBJ1-2, the V gene TRBV3-1, with D possibly being TRBD1 (5 bases). The CDR3 sequence is 14 residues long. From germline, CDR1 is LGHDT and CDR2 YNNKEL (reference sequence). V was pared by 8 bases and J by 3 bases, with 16 bases between. CDR3 coding DNA: TGTGCCAGCGCGAGGGGCGCAGCAGACTATGGCTACACCTTC. Translation: CASARGAADYGYTF.

This chain joins TRBV7-9 and TRBJ2-7; no clear D. The CDR3 is made up of 16 amino acids. V was clipped by 2 bases and J by 0 bases, with 14 bases between them. CDR1 and CDR2 from the germline V gene are SEHNR and FQNEAQ (reference sequence). CDR3 DNA sequence: TGTGCCAGCAGCTTATCGTCAGGTTGTAGCTCCTACGAGCAGTACGTC. This encodes CASSLSSGCSSYEQYV.

This chain joins TRBV28 and TRBJ2-7, with D uncertain. Trimming took 3 bases from V and 2 from J, leaving 11 bases between them. This CDR3 has 14 residues. From germline, CDR1 is MDHEN and CDR2 SYDVKM. DNA of the CDR3: TGTGCCAGCAGTTTCCCCCGGCACCCCTACGAGCAGTACTTC. Its translation: CASSFPRHPYEQYF.

This clonotype occurred a few times. This chain joins TRBV4-3 and TRBJ2-3; the match to TRBD2 covers 12 bases. The CDR3 is made up of 16 amino acids. V shed 3 bases, J shed 4 bases, and the junction held 5 bases outside the gene matches. Germline V gene lookup returns CDR1 LGHNA and CDR2 YSLEER. CDR3 region: CASSQALAGGPDTQYF. CDR3 nucleotides: TGCGCCAGCAGCCAGGCTCTAGCGGGAGGGCCAGATACGCAGTATTTT.

This clonotype was recorded at least ten times. The J gene is TRBJ1-5, the V gene TRBV12-3 or TRBV12-4, with D unresolved. V dropped 8 bases and J dropped 4 bases, with 15 bases sitting between them. The CDR3 is 14 residues long. This CDR3 reads CASLVGVGNQPQHF. The CDR3 DNA sequence: TGTGCCAGCTTGGTTGGGGTCGGAAATCAGCCCCAGCATTTT.

This clonotype appeared a few times. This chain links TRBV19 with TRBJ1-5; D gene uncertain. V was clipped by 5 bases and J by 3 bases, with 17 bases between them. CDR3 length: 16 residues. Germline V CDR1 and CDR2: LNHDA, SQIVND (reference sequence). CDR3: CASSSPRGLVNQPQHF. In DNA form, the CDR3 reads TGTGCCAGTAGTTCCCCTCGTGGGCTGGTCAATCAGCCCCAGCATTTT.

This clonotype has only a few counts. This chain connects TRBV7-6 to TRBJ2-1, with D unresolved. Trimming took off 5 bases at V and 5 bases at J, with 7 bases between the two ends. Germline-derived CDR1 and CDR2 are SGHVS and FNYEAQ. The CDR3 covers 12 residues. Here the CDR3 reads CASSHPNNEQFF. Here the CDR3 DNA reads TGTGCCAGCAGCCACCCTAACAATGAGCAGTTCTTC.

This clonotype has a handful of counts. The chain joins TRBV6-5 to TRBJ2-3; no clear D gene. The CDR3 contains 12 residues. Germline values: CDR1 MNHEY, CDR2 SVGAGI. V lost 6 bases and J 3 bases, leaving 7 bases between the germline ends. This CDR3 is CASSRATDTQYF. The CDR3 DNA follows: TGTGCCAGCAGCCGGGCGACAGATACGCAGTATTTT.

This clonotype turned up a few times. The rearrangement links TRBV24-1 to TRBJ2-1; 7 nucleotides agree with TRBD2. There are 16 residues in the CDR3. Germline V gives CDR1 KGHDR, CDR2 SFDVKD. V shed 4 bases, J shed 8 bases, and the junction held 13 bases outside the gene matches. CDR3 loop: CATSDGRGLPYDEQFF. The DNA for the CDR3 is TGTGCCACCAGTGACGGTCGGGGACTACCGTACGATGAGCAGTTCTTC.

The chain employs TRBV7-2 and TRBJ1-1, with D hard to call. Trimming removed 4 bases from V and 5 bases from J, with 14 bases in between. This CDR3 region has 14 residues. Per the germline V gene, CDR1 is SGHTA and CDR2 is FQGNSA. The CDR3 DNA is TGTGCCAGCAGCTGGAGGGTCCTAAGGACTGAAGCTTTCTTT. As protein: CASSWRVLRTEAFF.

The table lists this clonotype with a few counts. The gene calls are TRBV9 and TRBJ1-6, with D unclear. Germline values: CDR1 SGDLS, CDR2 YYNGEE. Trimming took off 3 bases at V and 6 bases at J, with 13 bases between the two ends. This CDR3 has 15 residues. This CDR3 is CASSALTQSNSPLHF. CDR3 bases: TGTGCCAGCAGCGCGCTCACCCAGAGTAATTCACCCCTCCACTTT.

The rearrangement joins TRBV6-2 or TRBV6-3 to TRBJ2-3, with D possibly called TRBD1 or TRBD2 (5 bases each). V lost 8 bases, J lost 2 bases, and 20 bases lay in between. Germline CDR1 and CDR2: MNHEY and SVGEGT. The CDR3 runs to 16 residues. CDR3 sequence (DNA): TGTGCCAGCGCAACGCGAACGGGACCTTTCACAGATACGCAGTATTTT. This codes for CASATRTGPFTDTQYF.

This chain connects TRBV6-2 or TRBV6-3 to TRBJ2-1; D gene ambiguous. The CDR3 consists of 17 residues. Germline values: CDR1 MNHEY, CDR2 SVGEGT. The V gene lost 4 bases and the J gene lost 3 bases, with 19 bases spanning the gap. CDR3 residues: CASSFIHPLLLYNEQFF. The CDR3 DNA reads as TGTGCCAGCAGTTTCATCCACCCCTTGCTGCTCTACAATGAGCAGTTCTTC.

The rearrangement uses TRBV6-2 or TRBV6-3 and TRBJ2-7, with 7 bases identical to TRBD2. Trimming removed 7 bases from V and 0 bases from J; junction bases left unmatched: 12. Germline assignment: CDR1 MNHEY and CDR2 SVGEGT. The CDR3 is made up of 16 amino acids. CDR3 DNA: TGTGCCAGCAAGAGAGCCGGGACTACCATCTCCTACGAGCAGTACTTC. This translates into CASKRAGTTISYEQYF.

The sample holds many counts of this clonotype. The rearrangement uses TRBV28 and TRBJ1-5, with D unresolved. Trimming left V 7 bases short and J 4 bases short, with 8 bases between. CDR1 is MDHEN and CDR2 is SYDVKM in the germline V gene. The length of the CDR3 is 12 residues. The CDR3, as DNA: TGTGCCAGCACCATATGGAATCAGCCCCAGCATTTT. Protein sequence: CASTIWNQPQHF.

This clonotype was counted many times. V usage is TRBV5-6 and J usage is TRBJ2-3; 7 positions match TRBD2. V shed 4 bases and J 7 bases; nucleotides not matched to a gene: 3. CDR3 size: 12 residues. Germline V CDR1 and CDR2: SGHDT, YYEEEE. CDR3: CASSGLVHTQYF. The CDR3 DNA follows: TGTGCCAGCAGCGGACTAGTACATACGCAGTATTTT. Based on the CDR3 plus reference TRBV5-6 and TRBJ2-3, the full variable domain is DAGVTQSPTHLIKTRGQQVTLRCSPKSGHDTVSWYQQALGQGPQFIFQYYEEEERQRGNFPDRFSGHQFPNYSSELNVNALLLGDSALYLCASSGLVHTQYFGPGTRLTVL.

V gene TRBV7-3 combines with J gene TRBJ2-7; the D gene is possibly TRBD1 (6 bases). CDR1 SGHTA and CDR2 FQGTGA come from the germline V gene. V was clipped by 2 bases and J by 3 bases, with 11 bases between them. The CDR3 spans 14 residues. CDR3 sequence: CASSLFAGDYEQYF. CDR3 sequence (DNA): TGTGCCAGCAGCTTATTCGCAGGGGACTACGAGCAGTACTTC.

DNA of the CDR3: TGTGCCAGCGTTCCCGAACCTTATAGCAATCAGCCCCAGCATTTT. Translated: CASVPEPYSNQPQHF. The rearrangement links TRBV5-5 to TRBJ1-5; D gene uncertain. Germline values: CDR1 SGHKS, CDR2 YYEKEE (reference sequence). With 7 bases removed from V and 0 bases from J, the gap between germline ends came to 14 bases. The CDR3 sequence is 15 residues long.

In its sample, this clonotype was seen many times. The chain joins TRBV2 to TRBJ2-1, with 8 bases fitting TRBD2. The CDR3 sequence is 16 residues long. After removal of 4 bases from V and 6 bases from J, the junction contained 11 bases not matched to a gene. The germline V gene encodes CDR1 SNHLY and CDR2 FYNNEI. The CDR3 DNA reads TGTGCCAGCAGTGCGGACGGGACTAGGGGCAGCAATGAGCAGTTCTTC. It translates to CASSADGTRGSNEQFF. The complete variable domain, with remaining parts taken from reference TRBV2 and TRBJ2-1, reads EPEVTQTPSHQVTQMGQEVILRCVPISNHLYFYWYRQILGQKVEFLVSFYNNEISEKSEIFDDQFSVERPDGSNFTLKIRSTKLEDSAMYFCASSADGTRGSNEQFFGPGTRLTVL.

This clonotype was seen many times. The chain links TRBV4-3 to TRBJ1-6; D may be TRBD1 (6 bases). This CDR3 is 16 amino acids long. Germline CDR1 is LGHNA and CDR2 is YSLEER. V was pared by 0 bases and J by 9 bases, with 15 bases between. The CDR3 loop reads CASSQDFRGLSSPLHF. The CDR3, as DNA: TGCGCCAGCAGCCAAGATTTTAGGGGGTTGTCTTCACCCCTCCACTTT.